A single T cell receptor (beta chain) is shown here with its context. Its antigen is not identified. The data were obtained in a study of PD-1 blockade in classical Hodgkin lymphoma. Overall study results and limits: Only CD4+ TCR diversity, not CD8+, had risen significantly by C4D1.

Documented time point: cycle 4 day 1 (C4D1), after five to seven weeks of nivolumab. Following autologous stem cell transplantation, relapse occurred in every patient, and exposure to brentuximab vedotin varied. The V end was cut by 5 bases, the J end by 3 bases, with 10 bases between. Germline V CDR1 and CDR2: SSHAT, FNYEAQ (reference sequence). The CDR3 totals 14 residues. Sequenced by immunoSEQ multiplex PCR; TCRdb stores in-frame clones only, minus some. The sample has around 60,000 clones, 70% to 90% seen once; the top ten hold about 8%. The sequencing here drew on peripheral blood mononuclear cells (PBMCs), taken before the fourth cycle of nivolumab. J is TRBJ2-2 and V is TRBV7-7, with D possibly being TRBD1 (6 bases). This receptor was obtained from a human donor with classical Hodgkin lymphoma. The CDR3 bases are TGTGCCAGCAGCCGCAGGGGCGACACCGGGGAGCTGTTTTTT. Translation gives CASSRRGDTGELFF. Using reference TRBV7-7 and TRBJ2-2 for the parts outside the CDR3, the full variable domain is GAGVSQSPRYKVTKRGQDVTLRCDPISSHATLYWYQQALGQGPEFLTYFNYEAQPDKSGLPSDRFSAERPEGSISTLTIQRTEQRDSAMYRCASSRRGDTGELFFGEGSRLTVL.